The 6 T cell receptor beta chains below were found in one sample sequenced in a study of blood T cell repertoires in COVID-19. Produced via immunoSEQ multiplex PCR; TCRdb's table is partial and in-frame only. The sample holds about 160,000 clones, around 82% seen once. Material for sequencing was PBMCs or T cells enriched from blood (not recorded which). The receptors here all came from a man aged 40-49 years who had recovered from COVID-19.

The CDR3 sequence is CASKQGAGTDTQYF. CDR3 bases: TGCGCCAGTAAACAGGGGGCCGGCACAGATACGCAGTATTTT. V usage is TRBV5-1 and J usage is TRBJ2-3, with 9 bases matching TRBD1. The CDR3 consists of 14 residues. From germline, CDR1 is SGHRS and CDR2 YFSETQ. V lost 8 bases and J lost 1; bases outside the gene matches: 5.

The CDR3 reads CASSQTSGGTQDTQYF. CDR3 coding DNA: TGCGCCAGCAGCCAAACTAGCGGGGGAACACAGGATACGCAGTATTTT. V is TRBV4-1 and J is TRBJ2-3, with TRBD2 identical over 11 bases. V was pared by 2 bases and J by 6 bases, with 7 bases of the junction left unmatched. The germline V gene encodes CDR1 MGHRA and CDR2 YSYEKL. The length of the CDR3 is 16 residues.

The chain is built from TRBV30 and TRBJ1-1; 7 nucleotides match TRBD1. V lost 8 bases and J lost 3; bases outside the gene matches: 6. CDR1 and CDR2 from the germline V gene are GTSNPN and SVGIG (reference sequence). The CDR3 totals 12 residues. The CDR3 here is CAGTGAYTEAFF. As DNA, the CDR3 is TGTGCCGGAACAGGGGCCTACACTGAAGCTTTCTTT.

J is TRBJ2-4 and V is TRBV11-2; TRBD1 aligns across 8 bases. CDR3 size: 14 residues. V trimming: 5 bases; J trimming: 7 bases; junction bases outside the gene matches: 7. From germline, CDR1 is SGHAT and CDR2 FQNNGV. The CDR3: CASSTRQGSNIQYF. The CDR3 region has the DNA TGTGCCAGCAGCACCAGACAGGGGAGTAACATTCAGTACTTC.

This chain joins TRBV10-2 and TRBJ1-2; 7 nucleotides line up with TRBD1. Germline V CDR1 and CDR2: WSHSY, SAAADI. The V and J ends lost 5 bases and 8 bases, in that order; junction bases with no gene match: 8. The CDR3 totals 13 residues. CDR3 nucleotide sequence: TGCGCCAGCAGTACAGCTGACAGGGTCGGCTACACCTTC. Translated, it gives CASSTADRVGYTF.

The chain links TRBV3-1 (or the pseudogene TRBV3-2) to TRBJ2-5; TRBD2 might be the D (7 bases). V was clipped by 4 bases and J by 5 bases, with 17 bases between them. The CDR3 has 15 amino acids. Germline V gene lookup returns CDR1 LGHDT and CDR2 YNNKEL (reference sequence). As DNA, the CDR3 is TGTGCCAGCAGCCTCGTCCGGGGGGCCTGGGAGACCCAGTACTTC. It encodes CASSLVRGAWETQYF.